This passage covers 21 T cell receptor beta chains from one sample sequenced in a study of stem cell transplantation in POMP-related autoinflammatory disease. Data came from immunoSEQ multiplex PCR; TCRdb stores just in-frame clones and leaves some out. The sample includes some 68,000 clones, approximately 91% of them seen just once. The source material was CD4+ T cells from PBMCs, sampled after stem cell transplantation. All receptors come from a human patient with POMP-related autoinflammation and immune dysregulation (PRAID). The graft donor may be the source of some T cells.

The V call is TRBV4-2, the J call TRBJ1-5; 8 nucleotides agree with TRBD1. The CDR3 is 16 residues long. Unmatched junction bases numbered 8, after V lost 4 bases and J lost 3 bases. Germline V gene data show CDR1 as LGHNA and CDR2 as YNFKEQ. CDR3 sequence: CASSPGQGGNNQPQHF. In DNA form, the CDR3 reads TGTGCCAGCAGCCCTGGACAGGGAGGTAACAATCAGCCCCAGCATTTT.

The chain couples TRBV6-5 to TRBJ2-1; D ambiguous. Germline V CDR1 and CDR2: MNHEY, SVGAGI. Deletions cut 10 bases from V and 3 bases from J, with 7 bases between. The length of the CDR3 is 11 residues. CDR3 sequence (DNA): TGTGCCACCGAGATCTACAATGAGCAGTTCTTC. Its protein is CATEIYNEQFF.

The CDR3: CASSEGSVPTDTQYF. The DNA of the CDR3 is TGTGCCAGCAGTGAAGGTAGCGTCCCCACAGATACGCAGTATTTT. The J gene is TRBJ2-3, the V gene TRBV2, with D tentatively TRBD2 (5 bases). The CDR3 spans 15 residues. Germline CDR1 reads SNHLY; CDR2 reads FYNNEI. V shed 1 base and J shed 2 bases, with 10 bases lying between them.

CDR3 coding DNA: TGCGCCAGCAGCCCACAGGGGTTCGGTGAAAAACTGTTTTTT. Amino acid sequence: CASSPQGFGEKLFF. The V call is TRBV5-1, the J call TRBJ1-4; 7 nucleotides agree with TRBD1. V trimming: 4 bases; J trimming: 7 bases; junction bases outside the gene matches: 7. The germline CDR1 and CDR2 sequences are SGHRS and YFSETQ. This CDR3 is 14 amino acids long.

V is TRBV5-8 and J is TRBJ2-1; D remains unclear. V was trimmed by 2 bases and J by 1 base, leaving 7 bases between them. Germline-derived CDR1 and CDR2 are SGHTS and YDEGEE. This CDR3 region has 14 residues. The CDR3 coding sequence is TGTGCCAGCAGCTTCGGTGATTCCTACAATGAGCAGTTCTTC. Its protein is CASSFGDSYNEQFF.

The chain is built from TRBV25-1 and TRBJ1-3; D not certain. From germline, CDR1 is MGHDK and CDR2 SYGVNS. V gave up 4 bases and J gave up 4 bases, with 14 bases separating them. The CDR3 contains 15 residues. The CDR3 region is CASSVNRALGNTIYF. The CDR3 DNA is TGTGCCAGCAGTGTTAACAGAGCCCTCGGAAACACCATATATTTT.

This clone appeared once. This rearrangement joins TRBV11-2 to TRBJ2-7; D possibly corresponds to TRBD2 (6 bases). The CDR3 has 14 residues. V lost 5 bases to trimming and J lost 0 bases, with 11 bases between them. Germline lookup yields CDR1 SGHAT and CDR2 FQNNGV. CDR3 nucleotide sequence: TGTGCCAGCAGCCAACGGGGGAGCTCCTACGAGCAGTACGTC. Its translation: CASSQRGSSYEQYV.

The CDR3 coding sequence is TGTGCCAGCAGCCCCAGACAGGGGAAGATAGATACGCAGTATTTT. Amino acids: CASSPRQGKIDTQYF. The chain couples TRBV5-4 to TRBJ2-3; 8 nucleotides agree with TRBD1. With 4 bases clipped from V and 5 bases from J, the junction kept 9 bases outside the gene matches. The CDR3 is made up of 15 amino acids. Germline CDR1 and CDR2: SGHNT and YYREEE (reference sequence).

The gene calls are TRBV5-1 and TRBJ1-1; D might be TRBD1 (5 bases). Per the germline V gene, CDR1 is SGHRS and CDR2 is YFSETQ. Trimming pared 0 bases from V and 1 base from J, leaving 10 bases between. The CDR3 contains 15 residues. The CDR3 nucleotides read TGCGCCAGCAGCTTGGTCAGGGATACGAACACTGAAGCTTTCTTT. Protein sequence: CASSLVRDTNTEAFF.

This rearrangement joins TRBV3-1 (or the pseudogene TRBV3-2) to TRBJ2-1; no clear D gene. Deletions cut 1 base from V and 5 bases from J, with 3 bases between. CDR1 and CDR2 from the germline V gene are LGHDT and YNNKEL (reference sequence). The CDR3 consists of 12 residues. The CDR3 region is CASSQADNEQFF. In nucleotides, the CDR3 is TGTGCCAGCAGCCAAGCGGACAATGAGCAGTTCTTC.

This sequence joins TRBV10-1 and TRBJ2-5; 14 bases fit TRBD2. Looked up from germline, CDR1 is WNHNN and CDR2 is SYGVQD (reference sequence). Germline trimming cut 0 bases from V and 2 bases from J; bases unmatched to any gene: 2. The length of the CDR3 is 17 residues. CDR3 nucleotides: TGCGCCAGCAGTGAGTCTGGACTAGCGGGGGGTCAAGAGACCCAGTACTTC. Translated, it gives CASSESGLAGGQETQYF.

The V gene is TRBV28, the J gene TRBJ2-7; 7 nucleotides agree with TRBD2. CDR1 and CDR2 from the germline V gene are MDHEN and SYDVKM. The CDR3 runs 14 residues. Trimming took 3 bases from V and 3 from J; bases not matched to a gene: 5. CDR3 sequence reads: CASSLGGLHYEQYF. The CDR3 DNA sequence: TGTGCCAGCAGTTTGGGAGGGTTACACTACGAGCAGTACTTC.

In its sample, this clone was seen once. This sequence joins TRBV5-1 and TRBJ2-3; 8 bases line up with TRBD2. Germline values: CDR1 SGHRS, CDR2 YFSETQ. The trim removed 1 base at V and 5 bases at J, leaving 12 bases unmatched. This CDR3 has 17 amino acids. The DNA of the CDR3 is TGCGCCAGCAGCTTGTTTGCGGGGGGCGGGACACGAGATACGCAGTATTTT. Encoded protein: CASSLFAGGGTRDTQYF.

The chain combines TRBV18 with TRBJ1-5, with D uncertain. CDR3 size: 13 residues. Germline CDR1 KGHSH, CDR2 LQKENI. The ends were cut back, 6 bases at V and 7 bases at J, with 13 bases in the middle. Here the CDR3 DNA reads TGTGCCAGCTCCCTTGCACTGGAGCAGCCCCAGCATTTT. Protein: CASSLALEQPQHF.

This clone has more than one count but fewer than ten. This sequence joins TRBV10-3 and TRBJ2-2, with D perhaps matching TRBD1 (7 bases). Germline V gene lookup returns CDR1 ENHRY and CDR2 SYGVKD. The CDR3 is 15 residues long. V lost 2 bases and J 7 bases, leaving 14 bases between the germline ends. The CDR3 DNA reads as TGTGCCATCAGTGAGCCGACAGGGAGGAGCGGGGAGCTGTTTTTT. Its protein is CAISEPTGRSGELFF.

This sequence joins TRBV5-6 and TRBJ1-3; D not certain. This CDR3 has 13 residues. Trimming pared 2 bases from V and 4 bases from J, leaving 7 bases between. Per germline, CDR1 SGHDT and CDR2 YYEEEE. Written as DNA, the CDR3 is TGTGCCAGCAGCTTCCCCAGGGGAAACACCATATATTTT. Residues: CASSFPRGNTIYF.

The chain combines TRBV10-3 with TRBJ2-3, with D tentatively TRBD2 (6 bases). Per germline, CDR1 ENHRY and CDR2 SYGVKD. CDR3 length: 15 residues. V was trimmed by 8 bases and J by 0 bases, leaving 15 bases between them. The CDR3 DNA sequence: TGTGCCATCCTCCCGGGCGGGGCTAGCACAGATACGCAGTATTTT. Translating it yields CAILPGGASTDTQYF.

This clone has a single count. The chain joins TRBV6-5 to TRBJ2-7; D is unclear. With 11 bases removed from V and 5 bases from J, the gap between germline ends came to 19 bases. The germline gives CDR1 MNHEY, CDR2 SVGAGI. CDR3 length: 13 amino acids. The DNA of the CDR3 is TGTGCCGTCCGCGGTTCCGCAAGAGACGAGCAGTACGTC. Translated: CAVRGSARDEQYV.

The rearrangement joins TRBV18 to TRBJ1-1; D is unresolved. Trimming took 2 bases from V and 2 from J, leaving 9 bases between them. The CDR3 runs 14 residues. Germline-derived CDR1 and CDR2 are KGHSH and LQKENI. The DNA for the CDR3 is TGTGCCAGCTCACCAAGGGTGGGAAACACTGAAGCTTTCTTT. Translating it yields CASSPRVGNTEAFF.

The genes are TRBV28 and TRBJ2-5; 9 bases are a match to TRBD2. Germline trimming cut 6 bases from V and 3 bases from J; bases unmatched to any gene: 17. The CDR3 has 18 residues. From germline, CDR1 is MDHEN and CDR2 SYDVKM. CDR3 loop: CASSRPGMSAGGKETQYF. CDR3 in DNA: TGTGCCAGCAGCCGACCGGGGATGTCAGCGGGGGGAAAAGAGACCCAGTACTTC. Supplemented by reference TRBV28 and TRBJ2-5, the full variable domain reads DVKVTQSSRYLVKRTGEKVFLECVQDMDHENMFWYRQDPGLGLRLIYFSYDVKMKEKGDIPEGYSVSREKKERFSLILESASTNQTSMYLCASSRPGMSAGGKETQYFGPGTRLLVL.

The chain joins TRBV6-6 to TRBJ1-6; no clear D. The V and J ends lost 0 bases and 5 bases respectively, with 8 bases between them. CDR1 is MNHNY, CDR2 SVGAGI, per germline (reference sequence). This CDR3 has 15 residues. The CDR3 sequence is CASSYSRRNNSPLHF. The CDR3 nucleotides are TGTGCCAGCAGTTACTCGAGACGGAATAATTCACCCCTCCACTTT.